This TCR beta chain was found in a study of blood T cells in healthy people across ages. Alongside a J-beta primer mix, a sample-barcoded 5' primer served in a second PCR lasting about 7 to 12 cycles. TCRdb re-analysed the 5' RACE reads in MiXCR, keeping a single row per CDR3 protein. The table includes about a million distinct CDR3 sequences, more than 30% detected once. The germline V gene encodes CDR1 LGHNA and CDR2 YSLEER. The CDR3 extends over 14 amino acids. Deletions cut 0 bases from V and 8 bases from J, with 10 bases between. The sequenced material came from blood. The sequence derives from a man between 18 and 35 years old in good health. The chain recombines TRBV4-3 with TRBJ1-4, with D uncertain. The CDR3 sequence: CASSQDWGREKLFF. The CDR3 DNA sequence: TGCGCCAGCAGCCAAGATTGGGGAAGGGAAAAACTGTTTTTT.